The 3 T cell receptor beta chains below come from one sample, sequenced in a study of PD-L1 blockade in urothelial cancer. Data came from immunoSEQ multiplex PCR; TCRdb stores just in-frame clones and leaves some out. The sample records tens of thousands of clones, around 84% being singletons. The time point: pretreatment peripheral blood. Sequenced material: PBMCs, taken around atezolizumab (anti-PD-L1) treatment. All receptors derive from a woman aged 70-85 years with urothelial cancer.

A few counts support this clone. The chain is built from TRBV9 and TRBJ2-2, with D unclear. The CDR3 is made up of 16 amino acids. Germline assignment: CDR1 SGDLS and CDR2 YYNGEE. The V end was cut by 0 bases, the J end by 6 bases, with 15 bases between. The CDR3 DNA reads TGTGCCAGCAGCGTAGTGCCCGACTCTGCGTCCGGGGAGCTGTTTTTT. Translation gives CASSVVPDSASGELFF.

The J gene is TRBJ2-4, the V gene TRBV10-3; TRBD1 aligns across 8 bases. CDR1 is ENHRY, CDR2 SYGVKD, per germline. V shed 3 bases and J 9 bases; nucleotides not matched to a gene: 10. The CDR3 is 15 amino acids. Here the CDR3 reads CAISDRSGGTTIQYF. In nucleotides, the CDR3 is TGTGCCATCAGTGATCGTTCAGGGGGCACGACCATTCAGTACTTC.

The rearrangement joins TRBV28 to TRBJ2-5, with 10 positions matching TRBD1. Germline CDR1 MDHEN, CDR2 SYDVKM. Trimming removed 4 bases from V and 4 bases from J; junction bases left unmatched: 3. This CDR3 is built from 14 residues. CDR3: CASSWDRGIETQYF. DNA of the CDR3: TGTGCCAGCAGTTGGGACAGGGGTATAGAGACCCAGTACTTC.